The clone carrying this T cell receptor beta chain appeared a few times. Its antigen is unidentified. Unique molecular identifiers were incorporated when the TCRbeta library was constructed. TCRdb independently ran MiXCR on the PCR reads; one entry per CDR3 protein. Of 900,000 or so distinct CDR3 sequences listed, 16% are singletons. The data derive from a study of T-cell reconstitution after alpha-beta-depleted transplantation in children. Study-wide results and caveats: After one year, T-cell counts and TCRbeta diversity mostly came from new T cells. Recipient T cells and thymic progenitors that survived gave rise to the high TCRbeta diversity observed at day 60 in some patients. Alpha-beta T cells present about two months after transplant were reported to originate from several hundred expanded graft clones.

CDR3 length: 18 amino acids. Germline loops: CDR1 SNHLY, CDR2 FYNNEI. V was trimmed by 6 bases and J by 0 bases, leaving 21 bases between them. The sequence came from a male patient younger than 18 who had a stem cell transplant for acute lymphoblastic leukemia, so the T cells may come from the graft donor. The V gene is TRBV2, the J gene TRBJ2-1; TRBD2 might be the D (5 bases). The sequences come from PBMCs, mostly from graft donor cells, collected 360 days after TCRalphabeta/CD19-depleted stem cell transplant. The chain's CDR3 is CASRVPRDWRSSYNEQFF. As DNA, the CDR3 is TGTGCCAGCAGAGTGCCTAGAGACTGGAGGAGCTCCTACAATGAGCAGTTCTTC.